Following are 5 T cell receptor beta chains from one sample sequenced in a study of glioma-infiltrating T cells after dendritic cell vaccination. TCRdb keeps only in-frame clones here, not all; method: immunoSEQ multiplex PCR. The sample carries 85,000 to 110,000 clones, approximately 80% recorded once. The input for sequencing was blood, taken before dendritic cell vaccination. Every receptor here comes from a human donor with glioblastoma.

CDR3: CASSLAQGLNEKLFF. The CDR3 DNA reads as TGCGCCAGCAGCTTGGCGCAGGGGCTGAATGAAAAACTGTTTTTT. The gene calls are TRBV5-1 and TRBJ1-4, with a possible D match to TRBD1 (6 bases). Germline V lookup: CDR1 SGHRS, CDR2 YFSETQ. Trimming pared 0 bases from V and 5 bases from J, leaving 11 bases between. This CDR3 region has 15 residues.

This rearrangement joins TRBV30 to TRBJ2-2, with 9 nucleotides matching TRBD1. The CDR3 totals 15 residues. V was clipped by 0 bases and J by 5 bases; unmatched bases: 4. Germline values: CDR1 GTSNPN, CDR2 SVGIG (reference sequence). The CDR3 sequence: CAWSVGDRATGELFF. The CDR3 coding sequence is TGTGCCTGGAGTGTAGGGGACAGGGCGACCGGGGAGCTGTTTTTT.

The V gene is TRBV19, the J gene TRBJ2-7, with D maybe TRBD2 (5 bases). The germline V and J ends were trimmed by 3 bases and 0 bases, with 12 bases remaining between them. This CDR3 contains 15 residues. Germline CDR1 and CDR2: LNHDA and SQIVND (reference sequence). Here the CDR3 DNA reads TGTGCCAGTAGTATGGGAGAACCAAGCTCCTACGAGCAGTACTTC. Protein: CASSMGEPSSYEQYF.

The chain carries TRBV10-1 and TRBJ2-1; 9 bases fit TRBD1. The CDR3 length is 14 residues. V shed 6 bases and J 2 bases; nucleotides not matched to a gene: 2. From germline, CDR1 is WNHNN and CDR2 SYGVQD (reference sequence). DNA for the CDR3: TGCGCCAGCAGCCGACAGGGGGCCTACAATGAGCAGTTCTTC. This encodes CASSRQGAYNEQFF.

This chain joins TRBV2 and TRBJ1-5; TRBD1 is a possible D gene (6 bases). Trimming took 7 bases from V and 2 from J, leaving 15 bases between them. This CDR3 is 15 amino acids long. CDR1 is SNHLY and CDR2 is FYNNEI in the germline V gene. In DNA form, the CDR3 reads TGTGCCAGCACCGAGGGGGGGCTAGGCAATCAGCCCCAGCATTTT. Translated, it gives CASTEGGLGNQPQHF.